This TCR beta chain appears in the sequencing data of a study of blood T cell repertoires in COVID-19. Study overall: Samples came from the United States, Italy and Spain, spanning acute and convalescent COVID-19. Nucleic acid was either cDNA or gDNA, and it came from T cells, B-cell-depleted T cells, or PBMCs.

V dropped 2 bases and J dropped 3 bases, with 2 bases sitting between them. Germline V lookup: CDR1 WSHSY, CDR2 SAAADI. CDR3 length equals 12 residues. Authors' analysis steps: Counts of nucleated cells, estimated from reference gene primer amplification, were obtained. Assay: immunoSEQ multiplex PCR; the TCRdb copy retains only in-frame clones and omits some. V, J and clone size were drawn from that table, and D and trimming were deduced from the DNA. The sample consists of 260,000 or so clones, 70% to 90% of them appearing once. This chain joins TRBV10-2 and TRBJ2-1; no clear D gene. The sequence was obtained from a man aged 18 to 30 with active or convalescent COVID-19. Sequencing was carried out using peripheral blood. CDR3 sequence reads: CASSELYNEQFF. The CDR3 coding sequence is TGCGCCAGCAGTGAGCTCTACAATGAGCAGTTCTTC.